The 11 T cell receptor beta chains below were found in one sample sequenced in a study of CD8 T cells in Susac syndrome. An input of about 0.5 to 1 ug of RNA was subjected to reverse transcription using random hexamers. TCRdb reprocessed the immunoSEQ multiplex PCR reads via MiXCR and lists one record per CDR3 protein. Here the sample spans roughly 80,000 distinct CDR3 sequences, just under 95% being singletons. The source material was CD8+ T cells from PBMCs. These receptor sequences come from a human donor in good health.

V and J are TRBV27 and TRBJ1-2, with D uncertain. Looked up from germline, CDR1 is MNHEY and CDR2 is SMNVEV (reference sequence). V lost 5 bases and J lost 0, with 10 bases in between. CDR3 length: 14 amino acids. The CDR3 sequence is CASSPDGANYGYTF. CDR3 in DNA: TGTGCCAGCAGTCCGGACGGAGCTAACTATGGCTACACCTTC.

The count of this clonotype is one. V and J are TRBV27 and TRBJ1-5; possibly TRBD1 for D (5 bases). The CDR3 extends over 14 amino acids. Germline V gives CDR1 MNHEY, CDR2 SMNVEV (reference sequence). V lost 6 bases and J lost 0, with 9 bases in between. The CDR3: CASRGEYSNQPQHF. The CDR3 region has the DNA TGTGCCAGCAGAGGGGAATATAGCAATCAGCCCCAGCATTTT.

The chain couples TRBV4-1 to TRBJ2-7, with TRBD2 identical over 15 bases. Germline-derived CDR1 and CDR2 are MGHRA and YSYEKL. The ends lost 3 bases at V and 4 bases at J; junction bases unmatched: 7. The CDR3 consists of 17 residues. CDR3 in DNA: TGCGCCAGCAGCCAGATTGGGGGACTAGCGGGGGGATACGAGCAGTACTTC. This codes for CASSQIGGLAGGYEQYF.

CDR3 in DNA: TGCGCCAGCAGCCGCAACAGGGGGCAGGCTGAAGCTTTCTTT. Translated, it gives CASSRNRGQAEAFF. This chain uses TRBV4-1 with TRBJ1-1, with 9 bases aligning to TRBD1. Looked up from germline, CDR1 is MGHRA and CDR2 is YSYEKL. Trimming at V came to 4 bases and at J to 6 bases, leaving 6 bases not matched to a gene. This CDR3 is built from 14 residues.

This clonotype has just a few counts. This chain links TRBV7-9 with TRBJ2-7, with D perhaps TRBD2 (5 bases). Germline V CDR1 and CDR2: SEHNR, FQNEAQ (reference sequence). V was shortened by 3 bases and J by 4 bases, with 7 bases between the two germline ends. The CDR3 is 12 amino acids. CDR3 nucleotides: TGTGCCAGCAGCTTCGGGGAGTACGAGCAGTACGTC. Protein sequence: CASSFGEYEQYV.

This chain uses TRBV20-1 with TRBJ2-7; possibly TRBD1 for D (6 bases). Trimming removed 2 bases from V and 3 bases from J, with 17 bases in between. CDR3 length: 15 residues. The V gene's germline CDR1 is DFQATT and CDR2 SNEGSKA (reference sequence). CDR3 bases: TGCAGTGCTAGACCTAGCCGGGACACGTTCTACGAGCAGTACTTC. Translation gives CSARPSRDTFYEQYF.

V and J are TRBV19 and TRBJ1-4; D gene uncertain. Germline V gene lookup returns CDR1 LNHDA and CDR2 SQIVND (reference sequence). V was trimmed by 4 bases and J by 0 bases, leaving 9 bases between them. The CDR3 totals 15 residues. The DNA for the CDR3 is TGTGCCAGTAGTACGGAGGGAGCAACTAATGAAAAACTGTTTTTT. As protein: CASSTEGATNEKLFF. Full variable domain (rest looked up from reference TRBV19 and TRBJ1-4): DGGITQSPKYLFRKEGQNVTLSCEQNLNHDAMYWYRQDPGQGLRLIYYSQIVNDFQKGDIAEGYSVSREKKESFPLTVTSAQKNPTAFYLCASSTEGATNEKLFFGSGTQLSVL.

V usage is TRBV29-1 and J usage is TRBJ1-1; 9 bases map to TRBD1. The CDR3 is 17 residues long. Germline V CDR1 and CDR2: SQVTM, ANQGSEA. V lost 2 bases, J lost 2 bases, and 12 bases stayed unmatched. CDR3: CSVENWDRDQLNTEAFF. The CDR3 region has the DNA TGCAGCGTTGAAAATTGGGACAGGGACCAACTTAACACTGAAGCTTTCTTT.

The chain recombines TRBV5-1 with TRBJ2-1; no reliable D call. This CDR3 has 15 amino acids. V lost 1 base and J 0 bases, leaving 8 bases between the germline ends. CDR1 and CDR2 (germline): SGHRS, YFSETQ. CDR3 in amino acids: CASSLRVPSYNEQFF. CDR3 bases: TGCGCCAGCAGCTTGCGGGTCCCCTCCTACAATGAGCAGTTCTTC.

V usage is TRBV2 and J usage is TRBJ1-1; D perhaps matches TRBD1 (5 bases). V lost 4 bases and J 3 bases, leaving 6 bases between the germline ends. Germline V CDR1 and CDR2: SNHLY, FYNNEI. This CDR3 spans 12 amino acids. DNA for the CDR3: TGTGCCAGCAGTGCAGGGTACACTGAAGCTTTCTTT. Translating it yields CASSAGYTEAFF.

This clonotype was observed once. The chain couples TRBV3-1 to TRBJ2-1; D gene ambiguous. CDR1 is LGHDT and CDR2 is YNNKEL in the germline V gene (reference sequence). This CDR3 spans 12 amino acids. With 4 bases removed from V and 9 bases from J, the gap between germline ends came to 10 bases. CDR3 sequence: CASSPEPGEQFF. The DNA of the CDR3 is TGTGCCAGCAGCCCTGAGCCGGGTGAGCAGTTCTTC.